This TCR beta chain was recovered during a study of cytomegalovirus exposure and HLA in healthy donors. In this sample, this clone turned up a few times. Its antigen is unidentified. Trimming removed 0 bases from V and 8 bases from J; junction bases left unmatched: 5. CDR1 SGHDT and CDR2 YYEEEE come from the germline V gene. The CDR3 covers 14 residues. In the PCR, 60 Vbeta and 13 Jbeta primers were used. TCRdb's table, derived via immunoSEQ multiplex PCR, lists solely in-frame clones and lacks some. The sample yields 150,000 to 180,000 clones, 80% seen once. The donors gave bone marrow, and they were healthy. Study results and caveats: TCR beta sequences reportedly predicted most subjects' HLA-A and HLA-B alleles accurately. A few chains linked to CMV were shown in vitro to be specific for CMV antigens.

This TCR was sampled from a woman aged 40-49 years in good health and CMV-seropositive. Sequencing was done on a sample of PBMCs. The V gene is TRBV5-6, the J gene TRBJ2-1, with 7 bases fitting TRBD2. The CDR3 nucleotides are TGTGCCAGCAGCTTGGGCGGGAGACTAGATGAGCAGTTCTTC. Encoded protein: CASSLGGRLDEQFF. Combining the CDR3 with reference TRBV5-6 and TRBJ2-1 gives the whole variable domain DAGVTQSPTHLIKTRGQQVTLRCSPKSGHDTVSWYQQALGQGPQFIFQYYEEEERQRGNFPDRFSGHQFPNYSSELNVNALLLGDSALYLCASSLGGRLDEQFFGPGTRLTVL.